This T cell receptor (beta chain) was found in a study of shared T cell receptors in the human thymus. Using immunoSEQ multiplex PCR, the repertoire was profiled, and TCRdb retains in-frame clones only, with some absent. There are hundreds of thousands of clones in the sample; about 90% occur only once, and 0.009% to 0.0095% lies in the top ten. The length of the CDR3 is 16 residues. The germline gives CDR1 MNHEY, CDR2 SVGAGI. The junction had 8 bases not matched to a gene; V was cut back by 0 bases and J by 4 bases. The same sample was also used in a study of human thymus T cells. That work contributes: All donors were healthy Finnish infants who were undergoing corrective surgery to treat congenital heart defects. It was from resections taken during corrective heart surgery that the thymus tissue came. Biased V and J segment usage appeared in thymus and peripheral blood. Overlap was high between thymic repertoires from unrelated individuals, as reported in related research.

This receptor was obtained from a boy under three years old with a congenital heart defect. This rearrangement joins TRBV6-5 to TRBJ1-2, with 7 bases fitting TRBD1. Sequenced material: thymocytes. CDR3 in amino acids: CASSYSRGQPTYGYTF. For the CDR3, the DNA is TGTGCCAGCAGTTACTCGAGGGGACAGCCAACCTATGGCTACACCTTC.